Each of the 27 T cell receptor beta chains below was sequenced from the same sample in a study of blood T cell repertoires in COVID-19. TCRdb's copy holds only in-frame clones and misses some; the assay was immunoSEQ multiplex PCR. The table records more than 90,000 clones, around 87% of them present only once. Sequences were obtained from peripheral blood. Source of these receptors: a woman under 40 with acute or convalescent COVID-19.

This chain connects TRBV2 to TRBJ2-7; a possible D gene is TRBD2 (6 bases). V shed 8 bases and J shed 0 bases, with 11 bases lying between them. This CDR3 has 13 amino acids. Per germline, CDR1 SNHLY and CDR2 FYNNEI. The CDR3, as DNA: TGTGCCAGCTTGGGAGGCGGCTCCTACGAGCAGTACTTC. This sequence encodes CASLGGGSYEQYF.

The gene calls are TRBV27 and TRBJ1-2, with a weak D call TRBD1 (5 bases). In germline, CDR1 is MNHEY, CDR2 SMNVEV (reference sequence). This CDR3 has 13 residues. Trimming took 0 bases from V and 12 from J, leaving 14 bases between them. The CDR3 coding sequence is TGTGCCAGCAGTTTATCGCCGGGGGGTGGAAACACCTTC. Its translation is CASSLSPGGGNTF.

The V call is TRBV9, the J call TRBJ2-3; 8 bases are a match to TRBD2. The CDR3 is 16 amino acids. Germline V gene lookup returns CDR1 SGDLS and CDR2 YYNGEE. V lost 0 bases to trimming and J lost 2 bases; unmatched junction nucleotides: 5. The CDR3 nucleotides are TGTGCCAGCAGCGTAGACGCGGGGGGCACCACAGATACGCAGTATTTT. Protein sequence: CASSVDAGGTTDTQYF. Looking up the rest from reference TRBV9 and TRBJ2-3 gives the full variable domain: DSGVTQTPKHLITATGQRVTLRCSPRSGDLSVYWYQQSLDQGLQFLIQYYNGEERAKGNILERFSAQQFPDLHSELNLSSLELGDSALYFCASSVDAGGTTDTQYFGPGTRLTVL.

V and J are TRBV5-6 and TRBJ2-7; D gene ambiguous. The CDR3 is made up of 14 amino acids. V lost 0 bases to trimming and J lost 4 bases, with 11 bases between them. The V gene's germline CDR1 is SGHDT and CDR2 YYEEEE. CDR3: CASSLVDVGYEQYF. CDR3 sequence (DNA): TGTGCCAGCAGCTTGGTTGATGTCGGTTACGAGCAGTACTTC.

The sample holds a few counts of this clone. This chain joins TRBV5-1 and TRBJ1-2; perhaps TRBD1 as D (5 bases). The CDR3 loop spans 14 amino acids. Trimming pared 0 bases from V and 8 bases from J, leaving 14 bases between. Germline V gene data show CDR1 as SGHRS and CDR2 as YFSETQ. The CDR3 here is CASSLGGAKEGYTF. The CDR3 DNA reads TGCGCCAGCAGCTTGGGGGGCGCCAAGGAAGGCTACACCTTC.

This chain connects TRBV11-2 to TRBJ2-6; 11 nucleotides line up with TRBD1. In germline, CDR1 is SGHAT, CDR2 FQNNGV. This CDR3 spans 18 amino acids. Trimming took 1 base from V and 1 from J; bases not matched to a gene: 3. CDR3 residues: CASSLGTGGASGANVLTF. CDR3 coding DNA: TGTGCCAGCAGCTTAGGGACAGGGGGCGCGTCTGGGGCCAACGTCCTGACTTTC.

V and J are TRBV12-5 and TRBJ1-4; no definite D call. From germline, CDR1 is LGHNT and CDR2 FRNRAP. With 3 bases removed from V and 16 bases from J, the gap between germline ends came to 15 bases. This CDR3 is built from 12 residues. CDR3 loop: CASGLNGGLPFF. CDR3 DNA sequence: TGTGCTAGTGGTTTAAACGGCGGACTCCCGTTTTTT.

The table lists this clone with a count of one. The J gene is TRBJ2-1, the V gene TRBV7-3; no firm D call. The germline gives CDR1 SGHTA, CDR2 FQGTGA. Trimming cost V 3 bases and J 6 bases, with 12 bases left between them. CDR3 length: 14 residues. The CDR3 spells CASSFSPVGNEQFF. Written as DNA, the CDR3 is TGTGCCAGCAGCTTTAGCCCGGTGGGCAATGAGCAGTTCTTC.

This rearrangement joins TRBV6-5 to TRBJ2-2; 8 nucleotides match TRBD1. V shed 10 bases, J shed 1 base, and the junction held 5 bases outside the gene matches. CDR3 length: 14 residues. Germline CDR1 reads MNHEY; CDR2 reads SVGAGI. DNA for the CDR3: TGTGCCATCTCTGGGACAGGGAACACCGGGGAGCTGTTTTTT. Translated: CAISGTGNTGELFF.

This chain links TRBV5-1 with TRBJ1-2; TRBD1 matches 8 bases. This CDR3 has 15 amino acids. Germline V gene lookup returns CDR1 SGHRS and CDR2 YFSETQ. V shed 0 bases and J 5 bases; nucleotides not matched to a gene: 6. The CDR3 spells CASSLAPDRAYGYTF. CDR3 bases: TGCGCCAGCAGCTTGGCCCCGGACAGGGCGTATGGCTACACCTTC.

The chain carries TRBV28 and TRBJ1-1; no firm D call. Trimming pared 4 bases from V and 0 bases from J, leaving 9 bases between. Germline-derived CDR1 and CDR2 are MDHEN and SYDVKM. This CDR3 is built from 14 residues. The CDR3 here is CASSSPSLNTEAFF. The DNA of the CDR3 is TGTGCCAGCAGTTCTCCGAGTTTGAACACTGAAGCTTTCTTT.

The gene calls are TRBV7-3 and TRBJ2-3; the match to TRBD2 covers 8 bases. Germline V gives CDR1 SGHTA, CDR2 FQGTGA. CDR3 length equals 15 residues. The J segment lost 2 bases and the V segment lost 3 bases, leaving 4 bases of the junction unmatched. The CDR3 nucleotides read TGTGCCAGCAGCTTTACGGGGGGGTACACAGATACGCAGTATTTT. Amino acids: CASSFTGGYTDTQYF.

DNA for the CDR3: TGTGCCAGCCGCCGCAAACTGGATGAAAAACTGTTTTTT. It is translated as CASRRKLDEKLFF. The V call is TRBV19, the J call TRBJ1-4; no reliable D call. Trimming took off 9 bases at V and 6 bases at J, with 14 bases between the two ends. The CDR3 has 13 amino acids. Germline CDR1 reads LNHDA; CDR2 reads SQIVND (reference sequence).

This clone was counted a few times. The chain carries TRBV5-6 and TRBJ2-7, with unresolved D. CDR1 and CDR2 from the germline V gene are SGHDT and YYEEEE. This CDR3 contains 13 residues. Trimming stripped 0 bases from V and 0 bases from J, with 4 bases between. As DNA, the CDR3 is TGTGCCAGCAGCTTGGTCAGCTCCTACGAGCAGTACTTC. Protein sequence: CASSLVSSYEQYF. Based on the CDR3 plus reference TRBV5-6 and TRBJ2-7, the full variable domain is DAGVTQSPTHLIKTRGQQVTLRCSPKSGHDTVSWYQQALGQGPQFIFQYYEEEERQRGNFPDRFSGHQFPNYSSELNVNALLLGDSALYLCASSLVSSYEQYFGPGTRLTVT.

The V call is TRBV7-9, the J call TRBJ2-2; perhaps TRBD2 as D (6 bases). V shed 5 bases and J shed 0 bases, with 19 bases lying between them. Germline lookup yields CDR1 SEHNR and CDR2 FQNEAQ (reference sequence). The CDR3 extends over 18 amino acids. The CDR3: CASSPFPPRDSNTGELFF. The CDR3 DNA is TGTGCCAGCAGCCCTTTTCCTCCCCGGGACTCGAACACCGGGGAGCTGTTTTTT.

The V gene is TRBV11-3, the J gene TRBJ2-7; D possibly corresponds to TRBD1 (5 bases). The CDR3 covers 13 residues. V was pared by 1 base and J by 6 bases, with 10 bases between. Germline V lookup: CDR1 SGHNT, CDR2 YENEEA. CDR3 in amino acids: CASSLAGSSEQYF. The CDR3 nucleotides are TGTGCCAGCAGCTTAGCAGGGTCGAGCGAGCAGTACTTC.

This clone was seen a single time. The rearrangement joins TRBV11-2 to TRBJ1-4, with TRBD1 as a possible D gene (5 bases). Per germline, CDR1 SGHAT and CDR2 FQNNGV. V was trimmed by 2 bases and J by 8 bases, leaving 15 bases between them. The CDR3 is 15 residues long. Written as DNA, the CDR3 is TGTGCCAGCAGCTTATGGGGCGCCCAAGAGGAAAAACTGTTTTTT. It yields the protein CASSLWGAQEEKLFF. Complete variable domain (other parts from reference TRBV11-2 and TRBJ1-4): EAGVAQSPRYKIIEKRQSVAFWCNPISGHATLYWYQQILGQGPKLLIQFQNNGVVDDSQLPKDRFSAERLKGVDSTLKIQPAKLEDSAVYLCASSLWGAQEEKLFFGSGTQLSVL.

The chain combines TRBV6-2 or TRBV6-3 with TRBJ1-1; 8 positions match TRBD1. The germline V gene encodes CDR1 MNHEY and CDR2 SVGEGT. The V gene end was trimmed by 4 bases and the J gene end by 6 bases; junction bases not matched to a gene: 10. CDR3 length equals 15 residues. DNA for the CDR3: TGTGCCAGCAGTTCATGGAGACAGGGGATGGCTGAAGCTTTCTTT. It encodes CASSSWRQGMAEAFF.

This sequence joins TRBV7-9 and TRBJ1-1, with D perhaps TRBD1 (6 bases). The V and J ends lost 5 bases and 5 bases respectively, with 12 bases between them. Germline V gives CDR1 SEHNR, CDR2 FQNEAQ (reference sequence). The CDR3 is 13 residues long. The CDR3 here is CASSIGQLTEAFF. The CDR3 DNA reads as TGTGCCAGCAGCATCGGACAGCTTACTGAAGCTTTCTTT. Full variable domain (missing parts from reference TRBV7-9 and TRBJ1-1): DTGVSQNPRHKITKRGQNVTFRCDPISEHNRLYWYRQTLGQGPEFLTYFQNEAQLEKSRLLSDRFSAERPKGSFSTLEIQRTEQGDSAMYLCASSIGQLTEAFFGQGTRLTVV.

The chain combines TRBV30 with TRBJ1-5, with TRBD1 as a possible D gene (6 bases). Germline V gives CDR1 GTSNPN, CDR2 SVGIG (reference sequence). CDR3 size: 18 residues. V was shortened by 6 bases and J by 0 bases, with 24 bases between the two germline ends. The CDR3 is CACGRGTKGVYSNQPQHF. As DNA, the CDR3 is TGTGCCTGCGGCCGGGGCACTAAGGGGGTTTATAGCAATCAGCCCCAGCATTTT.

The gene calls are TRBV11-2 and TRBJ1-2; 7 bases align to TRBD1. Germline loops: CDR1 SGHAT, CDR2 FQNNGV. The trim removed 5 bases at V and 2 bases at J, leaving 17 bases unmatched. This CDR3 is built from 18 residues. The CDR3 loop reads CASSPGGTEGAFNYGYTF. The CDR3, as DNA: TGTGCCAGCAGCCCTGGGGGGACAGAGGGAGCCTTCAACTATGGCTACACCTTC.

The chain combines TRBV7-9 with TRBJ1-1, with D unresolved. This CDR3 spans 13 amino acids. Trimming left V 5 bases short and J 0 bases short, with 7 bases between. CDR1 is SEHNR, CDR2 FQNEAQ, per germline (reference sequence). The DNA of the CDR3 is TGTGCCAGCAGCCCGTGGCTGAACACTGAAGCTTTCTTT. This sequence encodes CASSPWLNTEAFF.

V gene TRBV7-8 combines with J gene TRBJ2-3; 11 bases line up with TRBD2. Germline V CDR1 and CDR2: SGHVS, FQNEAQ. V gave up 2 bases and J gave up 0 bases; unmatched junction bases: 7. CDR3 size: 18 residues. The CDR3 reads CASSLKASGGSSTDTQYF. The CDR3, as DNA: TGTGCCAGCAGCTTAAAGGCTAGCGGGGGGTCGAGCACAGATACGCAGTATTTT.

This clone came up a few times. V is TRBV19 and J is TRBJ1-5, with D possibly being TRBD1 (6 bases). Trimming shortened V by 5 bases and J by 0 bases, and 14 bases separated the two germline ends. Germline loops: CDR1 LNHDA, CDR2 SQIVND (reference sequence). This CDR3 is 16 amino acids long. CDR3 in amino acids: CASSSGTLYSNQPQHF. In nucleotides, the CDR3 is TGTGCCAGTAGTTCCGGGACACTCTATAGCAATCAGCCCCAGCATTTT.

This chain joins TRBV20-1 and TRBJ2-7, with TRBD2 matching 7 bases. Trimming cost V 7 bases and J 3 bases; bases outside gene matches: 3. The CDR3 consists of 11 residues. Germline CDR1 and CDR2: DFQATT and SNEGSKA (reference sequence). This CDR3 reads CSGAGDYEQYF. The CDR3, as DNA: TGCAGTGGGGCGGGGGACTACGAGCAGTACTTC.

The chain uses TRBV28 and TRBJ1-5, with a tentative D call TRBD1 (6 bases). The CDR3 covers 15 residues. V lost 6 bases and J lost 6, with 18 bases in between. Germline V CDR1 and CDR2: MDHEN, SYDVKM. In nucleotides, the CDR3 is TGTGCCAGCAGCCCCCCCCAGGGGCTGAGTCAGCCCCAGCATTTT. This encodes CASSPPQGLSQPQHF.

The V and J genes are TRBV2 and TRBJ1-2; D possibly corresponds to TRBD1 (6 bases). Trimming left V 6 bases short and J 6 bases short, with 14 bases between. Germline CDR1 SNHLY, CDR2 FYNNEI. This CDR3 region has 13 residues. The CDR3 sequence: CASRISRDNGYTF. Written as DNA, the CDR3 is TGTGCCAGCAGAATTTCAAGGGACAATGGCTACACCTTC.